Below, 27 T cell receptor beta chains from the same sample are listed, as sequenced in a study of blood T cell repertoires in COVID-19. Clones were sequenced by immunoSEQ multiplex PCR, and TCRdb holds only the in-frame ones, with some missing. The table lists under 300,000 clones, over 80% of them singletons, with over 4.5% in the top ten. The sample taken for sequencing was peripheral blood. These receptors were collected from a man between 60 and 75 years old who had recovered from COVID-19.

This chain joins TRBV10-3 and TRBJ1-2; TRBD1 matches 10 bases. CDR3 length: 11 amino acids. V was clipped by 10 bases and J by 6 bases; unmatched bases: 2. CDR1 ENHRY and CDR2 SYGVKD come from the germline V gene. In DNA form, the CDR3 reads TGTGCCACTGGGACAGGGGATGGCTACACCTTC. It is translated as CATGTGDGYTF.

Many counts were recorded for this clone. V gene TRBV5-4 combines with J gene TRBJ1-3; D gene uncertain. CDR1 is SGHNT and CDR2 is YYREEE in the germline V gene (reference sequence). The CDR3 is 15 residues long. Trimming left V 0 bases short and J 0 bases short, with 7 bases between. The CDR3 coding sequence is TGTGCCAGCAGCTTGGGTTCGGGCTCTGGAAACACCATATATTTT. Encoded protein: CASSLGSGSGNTIYF.

The J gene is TRBJ1-2, the V gene TRBV29-1; the D gene is possibly TRBD1 (5 bases). Germline V gene sequence: CDR1 SQVTM, CDR2 ANQGSEA. The CDR3 sequence is 15 residues long. The germline V and J ends were trimmed by 5 bases and 1 base, with 17 bases remaining between them. The CDR3 coding sequence is TGCAGCGTTTCGACCCCGGCAGGGATTAACTATGGCTACACCTTC. The encoded protein is CSVSTPAGINYGYTF.

The chain carries TRBV7-2 and TRBJ2-2; TRBD2 matches 15 bases. This CDR3 is 17 amino acids long. Germline V gives CDR1 SGHTA, CDR2 FQGNSA. J gave up 5 bases and V 3 bases, and 4 bases lay outside the gene matches. The CDR3 here is CASSFGLAGGGTGELFF. The CDR3 DNA reads TGTGCCAGCAGCTTCGGACTAGCGGGAGGGGGTACCGGGGAGCTGTTTTTT.

This chain links TRBV5-1 with TRBJ2-1, with TRBD1 matching over 11 bases. This CDR3 spans 18 amino acids. Germline V lookup: CDR1 SGHRS, CDR2 YFSETQ. With V trimmed by 5 bases and J by 0 bases, 10 bases remained unmatched. The CDR3 is CASSTGQGVTSSYNEQFF. DNA of the CDR3: TGCGCCAGCAGTACGGGACAGGGGGTGACGAGCTCCTACAATGAGCAGTTCTTC.

This clone came up a few times. The chain links TRBV7-9 to TRBJ2-3, with TRBD2 matching over 8 bases. In germline, CDR1 is SEHNR, CDR2 FQNEAQ (reference sequence). CDR3 length equals 19 residues. Trimming at V came to 5 bases and at J to 4 bases, leaving 20 bases not matched to a gene. This CDR3 is CASSLLVAGLAGGADTQYF. For the CDR3, the DNA is TGTGCCAGCAGCCTCCTCGTAGCTGGACTAGCCGGGGGCGCAGATACGCAGTATTTT.

As to this clone: Other DNA sequences from this sample encode an identical CDR3 as well. The gene calls are TRBV18 and TRBJ1-1; D is perhaps TRBD1 (5 bases). Germline lookup yields CDR1 KGHSH and CDR2 LQKENI. The V and J ends lost 2 bases and 3 bases respectively, with 7 bases between them. The CDR3 length is 13 residues. The CDR3 here is CASSPDRDTEAFF. DNA for the CDR3: TGTGCCAGCTCACCAGACAGAGACACTGAAGCTTTCTTT.

This rearrangement joins TRBV2 to TRBJ1-6; tentatively, D is TRBD1 (6 bases). The CDR3 length is 13 residues. Trimming took 7 bases from V and 13 from J, leaving 17 bases between them. Germline-derived CDR1 and CDR2 are SNHLY and FYNNEI. DNA for the CDR3: TGTGCCAGCAATGCGGACAGTCTCTCTCCCCTCCACTTT. Protein product: CASNADSLSPLHF. The variable domain in full, completed from reference TRBV2 and TRBJ1-6, reads EPEVTQTPSHQVTQMGQEVILRCVPISNHLYFYWYRQILGQKVEFLVSFYNNEISEKSEIFDDQFSVERPDGSNFTLKIRSTKLEDSAMYFCASNADSLSPLHFGNGTRLTVT.

J is TRBJ2-5 and V is TRBV4-1; 14 bases match TRBD2. The V gene end was trimmed by 0 bases and the J gene end by 6 bases; junction bases not matched to a gene: 9. This CDR3 is built from 18 residues. Looked up from germline, CDR1 is MGHRA and CDR2 is YSYEKL. In nucleotides, the CDR3 is TGCGCCAGCAGCCAAGAGACTAGCGGGGGGGCCCGGGGAAAGACCCAGTACTTC. Its protein product is CASSQETSGGARGKTQYF.

This clone showed up just a few times. The rearrangement links TRBV5-3 to TRBJ1-5; unclear D gene. TRBV5-3 is flagged as an ORF with uncertain function. V was trimmed by 5 bases and J by 4 bases, leaving 10 bases between them. This CDR3 is built from 13 residues. The CDR3 sequence is CARRAVSNQPQHF. The CDR3 DNA reads TGTGCCAGAAGGGCAGTATCGAATCAGCCCCAGCATTTT.

The rearrangement links TRBV11-2 to TRBJ2-7; 7 bases map to TRBD1. Losses at the gene ends were 5 bases for V and 0 bases for J; bases not matched to a gene: 7. Germline V lookup: CDR1 SGHAT, CDR2 FQNNGV. The CDR3 spans 15 residues. CDR3: CASSQTRDSSYEQYF. DNA of the CDR3: TGTGCCAGCAGCCAAACACGGGACAGCTCCTACGAGCAGTACTTC.

The chain carries TRBV6-5 and TRBJ2-5, with 7 bases aligning to TRBD1. The CDR3 is 14 amino acids. Germline CDR1 MNHEY, CDR2 SVGAGI. The junction had 10 bases not matched to a gene; V was cut back by 6 bases and J by 6 bases. CDR3 nucleotides: TGTGCCAGCAGGACACAGGGGTCGGGGAAGACCCAGTACTTC. Amino acid sequence: CASRTQGSGKTQYF.

The chain employs TRBV19 and TRBJ2-1; D may be TRBD1 (5 bases). There are 15 residues in the CDR3. Trimming removed 5 bases at V and 5 bases at J, with 16 bases between. Germline V gene sequence: CDR1 LNHDA, CDR2 SQIVND (reference sequence). In DNA form, the CDR3 reads TGTGCCAGTAGTGAGAGCAGGGTGACGCACAATGAGCAGTTCTTC. Translated: CASSESRVTHNEQFF.

The V call is TRBV5-1, the J call TRBJ1-4; perhaps TRBD1 as D (6 bases). The germline gives CDR1 SGHRS, CDR2 YFSETQ. The V and J ends lost 4 bases and 7 bases respectively, with 11 bases between them. This CDR3 is built from 13 residues. DNA of the CDR3: TGCGCCAGCAGCCCCCGAGGGGGTGAAAAACTGTTTTTT. It is translated as CASSPRGGEKLFF. The full variable domain, completed using reference TRBV5-1 and TRBJ1-4, is KAGVTQTPRYLIKTRGQQVTLSCSPISGHRSVSWYQQTPGQGLQFLFEYFSETQRNKGNFPGRFSGRQFSNSRSEMNVSTLELGDSALYLCASSPRGGEKLFFGSGTQLSVL.

This chain links TRBV15 with TRBJ2-3, with 9 bases aligning to TRBD2. Trimming at V came to 4 bases and at J to 1 base, leaving 15 bases not matched to a gene. Germline lookup yields CDR1 LNHNV and CDR2 YYDKDF (reference sequence). The CDR3 runs 19 residues. In nucleotides, the CDR3 is TGTGCCACCAGCAACCAATTAGCGGGGGATCGTATCGGCACAGATACGCAGTATTTT. It codes for CATSNQLAGDRIGTDTQYF.

The chain employs TRBV29-1 and TRBJ1-1, with D possibly being TRBD1 (5 bases). The V end lost 1 base, the J end lost 3 bases, and 9 bases lay between the germline ends. CDR1 is SQVTM and CDR2 is ANQGSEA in the germline V gene. CDR3 size: 13 residues. The CDR3 DNA reads as TGCAGCGTTGAAGGTCGACAGCACACTGAAGCTTTCTTT. Its translation is CSVEGRQHTEAFF.

The chain recombines TRBV3-1 (or the pseudogene TRBV3-2) with TRBJ1-1, with D unresolved. The CDR3 length is 15 residues. V was clipped by 6 bases and J by 0 bases, with 14 bases between them. Germline loops: CDR1 LGHDT, CDR2 YNNKEL (reference sequence). The CDR3 loop is CASSPPSGMNTEAFF. In DNA form, the CDR3 reads TGTGCCAGCAGTCCACCGTCAGGCATGAACACTGAAGCTTTCTTT.

This clone turned up a few times. The chain is built from TRBV7-9 and TRBJ1-1; 7 bases are a match to TRBD1. Unmatched junction bases numbered 19, after V lost 5 bases and J lost 1 base. This CDR3 has 19 amino acids. Germline V gene sequence: CDR1 SEHNR, CDR2 FQNEAQ (reference sequence). CDR3 residues: CASSPPSGGKGAGNTEAFF. The DNA of the CDR3 is TGTGCCAGCAGCCCTCCTTCAGGGGGAAAAGGCGCGGGGAACACTGAAGCTTTCTTT.

This chain connects TRBV14 to TRBJ2-1; 8 bases match TRBD2. The ends lost 3 bases at V and 9 bases at J; junction bases unmatched: 7. From germline, CDR1 is SGHDN and CDR2 FVKESK. CDR3 length: 14 amino acids. In DNA form, the CDR3 reads TGTGCCAGCAGCCACCGGGGACTAGTGGTTGAGCAGTTCTTC. Its protein is CASSHRGLVVEQFF. Filled out from reference TRBV14 and TRBJ2-1, the complete variable domain reads EAGVTQFPSHSVIEKGQTVTLRCDPISGHDNLYWYRRVMGKEIKFLLHFVKESKQDESGMPNNRFLAERTGGTYSTLKVQPAELEDSGVYFCASSHRGLVVEQFFGPGTRLTVL.

The chain couples TRBV7-9 to TRBJ2-3; possible D gene TRBD2, 5 bases. Per germline, CDR1 SEHNR and CDR2 FQNEAQ (reference sequence). V was pared by 1 base and J by 6 bases, with 11 bases between. This CDR3 is built from 14 residues. In nucleotides, the CDR3 is TGTGCCAGCAGCTTAGTCCCTCGGGGTGATACGCAGTATTTT. It translates to CASSLVPRGDTQYF.

The chain joins TRBV6-2 or TRBV6-3 to TRBJ1-1; TRBD1 is a possible D gene (5 bases). This CDR3 has 15 residues. Germline V gene sequence: CDR1 MNHEY, CDR2 SVGEGT. Trimming pared 4 bases from V and 0 bases from J, leaving 12 bases between. CDR3 coding DNA: TGTGCCAGCAGTTCCCGCAGGGTCATGAACACTGAAGCTTTCTTT. Translated, it gives CASSSRRVMNTEAFF.

The chain employs TRBV29-1 and TRBJ2-7, with D uncertain. This CDR3 comprises 11 residues. Between the trimmed V and J ends, which lost 4 bases and 3 bases, there was a span of 7 bases. CDR1 SQVTM and CDR2 ANQGSEA come from the germline V gene. CDR3 protein: CSVGNSYEQYF. CDR3 nucleotide sequence: TGCAGCGTTGGAAACAGCTACGAGCAGTACTTC.

CDR3 DNA sequence: TGTGCCAGCAGTTCCCTAGGACAGGGGGCGAAGCAGTACTTC. This gives the protein CASSSLGQGAKQYF. V is TRBV28 and J is TRBJ2-7, with TRBD1 matching over 11 bases. With V trimmed by 4 bases and J by 8 bases, 7 bases remained unmatched. Germline assignment: CDR1 MDHEN and CDR2 SYDVKM. The CDR3 runs to 14 residues. The full variable domain, completed using reference TRBV28 and TRBJ2-7, is DVKVTQSSRYLVKRTGEKVFLECVQDMDHENMFWYRQDPGLGLRLIYFSYDVKMKEKGDIPEGYSVSREKKERFSLILESASTNQTSMYLCASSSLGQGAKQYFGPGTRLTVT.

Only one count was recorded for this clone. This chain uses TRBV30 with TRBJ1-2, with a weak D call TRBD1 (5 bases). Germline loops: CDR1 GTSNPN, CDR2 SVGIG (reference sequence). Trimming stripped 1 base from V and 8 bases from J, with 17 bases between. The CDR3 consists of 14 residues. CDR3 residues: CAWSGGVGMGGYTF. The CDR3 nucleotides read TGTGCCTGGAGTGGGGGGGTCGGTATGGGCGGCTACACCTTC.

V usage is TRBV4-1 and J usage is TRBJ2-7; TRBD2 agrees at 7 bases. From germline, CDR1 is MGHRA and CDR2 YSYEKL. This CDR3 has 15 amino acids. V was clipped by 3 bases and J by 2 bases; unmatched bases: 7. The chain's CDR3 is CASSHRAGMAYEQYF. The DNA of the CDR3 is TGCGCCAGCAGCCACCGAGCGGGGATGGCCTACGAGCAGTACTTC.

CDR3 sequence: CASSLLASPPGELFF. CDR3 sequence (DNA): TGCGCCAGCAGCTTGCTAGCTAGCCCCCCCGGGGAGCTGTTTTTT. The chain recombines TRBV5-1 with TRBJ2-2; a possible D gene is TRBD2 (5 bases). The CDR3 length is 15 residues. Germline CDR1 SGHRS, CDR2 YFSETQ. Trimming stripped 1 base from V and 6 bases from J, with 13 bases between.

This clone was found a few times. The chain carries TRBV3-1 (or the pseudogene TRBV3-2) and TRBJ1-5; TRBD1 matches at 8 bases. The CDR3 is made up of 13 amino acids. CDR1 is LGHDT and CDR2 is YNNKEL in the germline V gene (reference sequence). The V gene end was trimmed by 11 bases and the J gene end by 9 bases; junction bases not matched to a gene: 12. This chain's CDR3 is CASSGTGIMPQHF. The CDR3 nucleotides are TGTGCCTCTTCCGGGACAGGTATAATGCCCCAGCATTTT.